This T cell receptor beta chain was recorded in a study of shared clonotypes between healthy human individuals. The wider study: Donor composition was a couple of women and a few men, aged 18 to 49. Study conclusions and caveats: As a rule, naive subsets had a larger estimated richness than memory subsets.

A remark on this clone: What it binds is not known.

TCRdb keeps only in-frame clones here, not all; method: immunoSEQ multiplex PCR. The data show approximately 330,000 clones, over 70% seen once. From germline, CDR1 is MGHRA and CDR2 YSYEKL. CDR3 length: 14 residues. Trimming took 5 bases from V and 1 from J, leaving 11 bases between them. The sample consisted of memory CD4+ T cells sorted from blood. Specified subset: CD45RA-negative fraction. V and J are TRBV4-1 and TRBJ2-5; D possibly corresponds to TRBD1 (6 bases). The receptor was isolated from a man aged 30 to 39 in good health. The CDR3 is CASSKRQVQETQYF. In nucleotides, the CDR3 is TGCGCCAGCAGCAAACGACAGGTCCAAGAGACCCAGTACTTC.